Reported below is one T cell receptor (beta chain). Its target is not known. The treatment: 19 received Ad26.COV2.S at low or high dose, single or two shots; about 5 received placebo; per-sample allocation not given. Sample collection was performed on day 63 after the first vaccine or placebo injection. It was an adult aged 18-55 years in Boston who was the donor. The data are from a study of Ad26.COV2.S vaccination and SARS-CoV-2 variants. Study-wide context: Ad26.COV2.S, an intramuscular injection, was given once or twice 56 days apart. Whole-study findings and limits: The study found higher spike-specific TCR breadth in vaccine than placebo recipients.

Measured with immunoSEQ multiplex PCR; TCRdb has only the in-frame clones, and not every one. The sample gives 380,000 or so clones, roughly 80% of which show up once; around 7.3% is in the top ten. CDR3 size: 17 residues. Germline V gene sequence: CDR1 SGHRS, CDR2 YFSETQ. With 1 base removed from V and 0 bases from J, the gap between germline ends came to 17 bases. This TCR was recovered from a person between 18 and 60 years old who received the Ad26.COV2.S COVID-19 vaccine or a placebo. Sequenced here: peripheral blood, sampled in a trial of Ad26.COV2.S vaccine versus placebo. The chain recombines TRBV5-1 with TRBJ2-7; possible D gene TRBD1, 6 bases. The CDR3 DNA sequence: TGCGCCAGCAGCTTGACCCCTGGGCAGGGGAGCTCCTACGAGCAGTACTTC. Its translation is CASSLTPGQGSSYEQYF. Full variable domain (remainder filled in from reference TRBV5-1 and TRBJ2-7): KAGVTQTPRYLIKTRGQQVTLSCSPISGHRSVSWYQQTPGQGLQFLFEYFSETQRNKGNFPGRFSGRQFSNSRSEMNVSTLELGDSALYLCASSLTPGQGSSYEQYFGPGTRLTVT.